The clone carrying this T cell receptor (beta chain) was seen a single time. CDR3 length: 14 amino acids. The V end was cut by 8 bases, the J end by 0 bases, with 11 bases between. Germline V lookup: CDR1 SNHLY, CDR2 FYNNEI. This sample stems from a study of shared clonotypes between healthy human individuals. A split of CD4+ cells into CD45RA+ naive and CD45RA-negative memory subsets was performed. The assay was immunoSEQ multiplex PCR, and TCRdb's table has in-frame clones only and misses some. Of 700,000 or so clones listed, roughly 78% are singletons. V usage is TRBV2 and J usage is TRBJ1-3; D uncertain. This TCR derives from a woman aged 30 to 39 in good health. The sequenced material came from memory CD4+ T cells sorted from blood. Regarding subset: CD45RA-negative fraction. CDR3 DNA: TGTGCCAGCGGAGGACGGTACTCTGGAAACACCATATATTTT. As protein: CASGGRYSGNTIYF. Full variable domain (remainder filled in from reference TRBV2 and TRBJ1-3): EPEVTQTPSHQVTQMGQEVILRCVPISNHLYFYWYRQILGQKVEFLVSFYNNEISEKSEIFDDQFSVERPDGSNFTLKIRSTKLEDSAMYFCASGGRYSGNTIYFGEGSWLTVV.